This note documents a single T cell receptor beta chain sequence. Its specificity is not known. This sample's treatment: oral pan-JAK inhibitor, 5-10 mg twice daily. PBMCs yielded sorted CD4+ and CD8+ T cells. The data stem from a study of CD8+ T cells in alopecia areata. General study findings and limits: The study found that many expanded lesional clones persisted in scalp and blood during tofacitinib.

This CDR3 contains 16 residues. With 0 bases removed from V and 0 bases from J, the gap between germline ends came to 12 bases. Germline V gene data show CDR1 as SGHDT and CDR2 as YYEEEE. It was cDNA, reverse transcribed from extracted RNA, that served as the sequencing template. Clones were sequenced by immunoSEQ multiplex PCR, and TCRdb holds only the in-frame ones, with some missing. Here the sample spans some 88,000 clones, around 44% being singletons. The sequence was obtained from a human donor with alopecia areata. The chain uses TRBV5-6 and TRBJ1-1, with a tentative D call TRBD1 (5 bases). The input for sequencing was CD8+ T cells sorted from blood, taken at week 24, from a patient treated with tofacitinib. In DNA form, the CDR3 reads TGTGCCAGCAGCTTGGGCGGGGCGATGGTGAACACTGAAGCTTTCTTT. Translation: CASSLGGAMVNTEAFF.